This T cell receptor (beta chain) was sequenced during a study of CD8 T cells in Susac syndrome (dated by TCRdb to about 2019). Regarding the research as a whole: Among the sequenced Susac syndrome patients, roughly six had clinically active disease and about eight were in clinical remission. At blood withdrawal, Susac syndrome patients were either therapy-naive, taking corticosteroids (in some cases with IVIg as well), or taking IVIg alone. Whether CD8+ T cell activation and differentiation in Susac syndrome was antigen driven was tested using repertoire sequencing. CD8+ T cell repertoire clonality was compared between eleven to twelve healthy donors, about 14 Susac syndrome patients and 15 multiple sclerosis patients.

Peripheral blood CD8+ and CD4+ T cells from healthy donors, Susac syndrome patients and multiple sclerosis patients were profiled using high-throughput TCR beta sequencing. The Susac syndrome patients fulfilled recently defined diagnostic criteria for either definite or probable disease. Bulk CD8+ and CD4+ T cells were purified magnetically by negative isolation, whereas CD8+ TEMRA cells were enriched by FACS. Blood was drawn into EDTA tubes, processed within 24 hours, and PBMCs were isolated by density gradient centrifugation. PBMCs intended for TCR sequencing were cryopreserved in liquid nitrogen and thawed later in a water bath at 37 degrees C. A purity of at least 90% was achieved for sorted or isolated CD4+, CD8+ and CD8+ TEMRA cells. A word on this clonotype: Its target antigen remains unknown. Nothing much larger sits one base from this clone, and base qualities are not available.

RNA was extracted using the RNeasy kit, and roughly 0.5 to 1 microgram was reverse transcribed with random hexamers. TCR beta CDR3 regions were amplified with the immunoSEQ multiplex PCR assay covering 54 Vbeta and 13 Jbeta segments. Bias from PCR amplification was corrected by using a synthetic template baseline for primer optimization and for computational correction. The paper's processing steps were these. Reads were annotated to V, D and J genes per IMGT and analyzed with immunoSEQ Analyzer, keeping only productive sequences. Clonality was calculated as one minus the Shannon entropy normalized by log2 of the number of productive unique sequences. Public and private clones were assessed among the 100 most prevalent clones of each patient and control. A clone was defined as Susac-specific if it was absent from the healthy and MS cohorts, from some 1,100 published viral clones and from other ImmuneACCESS disease sequences. TCRdb reanalyzed the raw reads on its own, using fastp at Q25 for trimming and MiXCR for clone calling, and kept in-frame beta chains. Rows with one shared CDR3 protein collapse into an entry with the most common genes and DNA. None of the V and J calls come from the authors' own analysis; TCRdb made them. The sample profile shows around 85,000 distinct CDR3 sequences; 95% of them were found once. The ten most abundant clones make up under 0.6% of the sample.

Beyond this particular receptor, the publication reports: Sixteen Susac-specific public clones were identified in the total CD8+ repertoire, and several Susac-specific public clones were identified in the CD8+ TEMRA repertoire. The number of individuals in the TCR sequencing and HLA analysis was acknowledged as relatively small. Clonal expansion was observed in Susac syndrome CD8+ repertoires, with the highest expansion in CD8+ TEMRA cells and greater expansion in clinically active than in remitting patients.

The germline ends are 13 bases apart after V is trimmed by 3 bases and J by 2 bases. Including the terminal cysteine and phenylalanine, the CDR3 comprises 14 residues. Just CDR3 DNA is preserved here, 42 bases in frame from base 1. Based on the germline V gene, the CDR1 and CDR2 sequences are SQVTM and ANQGSEA. Recombination linked TRBV29-1 to TRBJ2-5, with the D call tentatively TRBD1 or TRBD2, each fitting 6 bases. Material for sequencing was CD8+ T cells from PBMCs. This clonotype originated in a human donor with Susac syndrome. The CDR3 is CSVEDSGLQETQYF. The DNA sequence is TGCAGCGTTGAGGACAGTGGACTACAAGAGACCCAGTACTTC.